Following are 9 T cell receptor beta chains from one sample sequenced in a study of human T cells and chemical hapten exposure. Each CDR3 protein gets one entry after TCRdb re-called the RACE reads with MiXCR. The data show about 270,000 distinct CDR3 sequences, approximately 8% seen once. Time point indicated: pre-sensitization, week 0. Indicated treatment: therapeutic diphenylcyclopropenone sensitization with weekly scalp DPC. The specimen was whole blood, collected in connection with sensitization to the hapten diphenylcyclopropenone (DPC). These receptors were collected from a man aged 18 to 29 with alopecia areata. Some clones in this sample may be carry-over from other donors' samples.

This clonotype appeared a few times. V and J are TRBV28 and TRBJ1-1; no clear D. The germline gives CDR1 MDHEN, CDR2 SYDVKM. The CDR3 is 14 amino acids. V lost 1 base to trimming and J lost 7 bases, with 13 bases between them. CDR3 nucleotide sequence: TGTGCCAGCAGTTTATTCGGCACAGCTATTGAAGCTTTCTTT. Translation gives CASSLFGTAIEAFF.

This sequence joins TRBV7-2 and TRBJ1-6; D not resolved. The V end was cut by 5 bases, the J end by 9 bases, with 14 bases between. The CDR3 extends over 14 amino acids. Germline V gives CDR1 SGHTA, CDR2 FQGNSA. The CDR3 spells CASSQNPTVSPLHF. Written as DNA, the CDR3 is TGTGCCAGCAGCCAGAACCCCACGGTTTCACCCCTCCACTTT.

This chain uses TRBV7-2 with TRBJ1-3; D possibly corresponds to TRBD1 (5 bases). Looked up from germline, CDR1 is SGHTA and CDR2 is FQGNSA. V was shortened by 3 bases and J by 3 bases, with 12 bases between the two germline ends. The CDR3 loop spans 15 amino acids. The CDR3 spells CASSLAWTFGNTIYF. The CDR3 nucleotides are TGTGCCAGCAGCTTGGCCTGGACATTTGGAAACACCATATATTTT.

This clonotype has a count of ten or more. The V and J genes are TRBV7-8 and TRBJ1-2, with D possibly matching TRBD1 (6 bases). Trimming left V 1 base short and J 0 bases short, with 12 bases between. CDR3 length: 16 residues. CDR1 and CDR2 (germline): SGHVS, FQNEAQ. CDR3 loop: CASSLVPGAANYGYTF. The CDR3 bases are TGTGCCAGCAGCTTAGTCCCGGGGGCTGCTAACTATGGCTACACCTTC.

The chain links TRBV10-3 to TRBJ1-1; unclear D gene. The V gene's germline CDR1 is ENHRY and CDR2 SYGVKD. V was pared by 8 bases and J by 1 base, with 11 bases between. CDR3 length equals 13 residues. CDR3 sequence (DNA): TGTGCCATCTCCGGGGTTCAGAACACTGAAGCTTTCTTT. Protein product: CAISGVQNTEAFF.

CDR3 region: CASSSRESYQETQYF. The CDR3 coding sequence is TGTGCCAGCAGTTCCAGGGAGTCGTACCAAGAGACCCAGTACTTC. The chain is built from TRBV28 and TRBJ2-5, with D perhaps matching TRBD1 or TRBD2 (5 bases each). This CDR3 is built from 15 residues. Trimming left V 4 bases short and J 0 bases short, with 12 bases between. CDR1 is MDHEN, CDR2 SYDVKM, per germline.

This chain links TRBV9 with TRBJ2-3; D may be TRBD1 (5 bases). The CDR3 runs 14 residues. The V gene's germline CDR1 is SGDLS and CDR2 YYNGEE. Trimming pared 0 bases from V and 3 bases from J, leaving 8 bases between. The CDR3 DNA follows: TGTGCCAGCAGCGTAGGGGGCCAGACAGATACGCAGTATTTT. This sequence encodes CASSVGGQTDTQYF.

This clonotype was detected a few times. V usage is TRBV20-1 and J usage is TRBJ2-5; the D gene is possibly TRBD1 (6 bases). V lost 0 bases and J 4 bases, leaving 18 bases between the germline ends. Germline V lookup: CDR1 DFQATT, CDR2 SNEGSKA (reference sequence). The CDR3 loop spans 16 amino acids. The CDR3 DNA reads as TGCAGTGCTAGAGATCCTAAGACAGGAAGTGTAGAGACCCAGTACTTC. It encodes CSARDPKTGSVETQYF.

This clonotype has more than one count but fewer than ten. The chain uses TRBV15 and TRBJ2-1; 10 bases are shared with TRBD1. Germline V CDR1 and CDR2: LNHNV, YYDKDF (reference sequence). The CDR3 is 18 residues long. V lost 4 bases, J lost 6 bases, and 15 bases stayed unmatched. This chain's CDR3 is CATSKLSNDRGRFNEQFF. The CDR3 DNA sequence: TGTGCCACCAGCAAACTATCTAATGACAGGGGGCGATTCAATGAGCAGTTCTTC.